These 24 T cell receptor beta chains originate from one sample sequenced in a study of Ad26.COV2.S vaccination and SARS-CoV-2 variants. Treatment specified: 15 to 20 received Ad26.COV2.S at low or high dose, single or two shots; several received placebo; per-sample allocation not given. Specimens were obtained on day 63 following the first vaccine or placebo injection. Produced via immunoSEQ multiplex PCR; TCRdb's table is partial and in-frame only. Of about 280,000 clones in the sample, about 90% were seen once. The sample here was peripheral blood, taken in a trial of Ad26.COV2.S vaccine versus placebo. Receptors were obtained from a person between 18 and 60 years old who received the Ad26.COV2.S COVID-19 vaccine or a placebo.

This clone has a single count. This chain uses TRBV9 with TRBJ2-1; the D gene is possibly TRBD2 (7 bases). The V and J ends lost 0 bases and 2 bases respectively, with 9 bases between them. CDR1 and CDR2 from the germline V gene are SGDLS and YYNGEE. CDR3 size: 15 residues. The CDR3: CASSVGGGAYNEQFF. The CDR3 nucleotides are TGTGCCAGCAGCGTAGGAGGGGGGGCCTACAATGAGCAGTTCTTC.

This clone has just one count. V gene TRBV5-5 combines with J gene TRBJ1-2; D unresolved. Germline V gives CDR1 SGHKS, CDR2 YYEKEE (reference sequence). The CDR3 is 13 residues long. V was pared by 2 bases and J by 4 bases, with 9 bases between. The CDR3: CASSFSLPYGYTF. CDR3 sequence (DNA): TGTGCCAGCAGCTTTAGTCTCCCCTATGGCTACACCTTC.

The chain combines TRBV12-3 or TRBV12-4 with TRBJ1-2; D unresolved. This CDR3 spans 12 amino acids. Trimming left V 7 bases short and J 3 bases short, with 9 bases between. Written as DNA, the CDR3 is TGTGCCAGCACCGAACAGTACTATGGCTACACCTTC. Encoded protein: CASTEQYYGYTF.

The sample holds one count of this clone. The chain has TRBV5-6 and TRBJ2-2; no clear D gene. CDR1 is SGHDT, CDR2 YYEEEE, per germline. This CDR3 is built from 15 residues. V was cut by 4 bases and J by 0 bases, with 10 bases left in between. CDR3: CASSLGYTNTGELFF. In DNA form, the CDR3 reads TGTGCCAGCAGCCTAGGATATACGAACACCGGGGAGCTGTTTTTT.

The rearrangement uses TRBV28 and TRBJ1-1; possibly TRBD1 for D (5 bases). There are 12 residues in the CDR3. Trimming took 2 bases from V and 11 from J, leaving 12 bases between them. Germline CDR1 MDHEN, CDR2 SYDVKM. CDR3 region: CASSLIRQYAFF. The CDR3 bases are TGTGCCAGCAGTTTAATTCGACAGTACGCTTTCTTT. The whole variable domain, filled in from reference TRBV28 and TRBJ1-1, reads DVKVTQSSRYLVKRTGEKVFLECVQDMDHENMFWYRQDPGLGLRLIYFSYDVKMKEKGDIPEGYSVSREKKERFSLILESASTNQTSMYLCASSLIRQYAFFGQGTRLTVV.

The chain has TRBV7-9 and TRBJ2-3; a weak D match, TRBD2 (5 bases). V was clipped by 2 bases and J by 5 bases, with 14 bases between them. The CDR3 covers 15 residues. Looked up from germline, CDR1 is SEHNR and CDR2 is FQNEAQ (reference sequence). The CDR3 here is CASSLWSGGIDTQYF. For the CDR3, the DNA is TGTGCCAGCAGCTTATGGAGCGGTGGTATAGATACGCAGTATTTT.

The rearrangement links TRBV12-5 to TRBJ2-1; D is tentatively TRBD1 or TRBD2 (5 bases each). This CDR3 has 17 amino acids. Looked up from germline, CDR1 is LGHNT and CDR2 is FRNRAP. Between the trimmed V and J ends, which lost 2 bases and 0 bases, there was a span of 14 bases. The CDR3 DNA sequence: TGTGCTAGTGGTTTGCCCGGGGACCGGAGCTCCTACAATGAGCAGTTCTTC. Protein product: CASGLPGDRSSYNEQFF.

In DNA form, the CDR3 reads TGTGCCAGCAGCCAAGCAACACACACCGGGGAGCTGTTTTTT. This gives the protein CASSQATHTGELFF. The V call is TRBV4-2, the J call TRBJ2-2, with D unclear. Looked up from germline, CDR1 is LGHNA and CDR2 is YNFKEQ. Trimming removed 1 base at V and 3 bases at J, with 6 bases between. The CDR3 is 14 amino acids.

The chain links TRBV6-5 to TRBJ1-6; D is ambiguous. The CDR3 has 15 amino acids. V lost 6 bases and J 5 bases, leaving 14 bases between the germline ends. From germline, CDR1 is MNHEY and CDR2 SVGAGI. The CDR3 DNA reads as TGTGCCAGCAGACAAGGGTATCTCGATAATTCACCCCTCCACTTT. This gives the protein CASRQGYLDNSPLHF.

The chain recombines TRBV11-2 with TRBJ1-2; D is unclear. Germline values: CDR1 SGHAT, CDR2 FQNNGV. Trimming took off 5 bases at V and 3 bases at J, with 19 bases between the two ends. The CDR3 spans 16 residues. The CDR3 bases are TGTGCCAGCAGCCCAATAGGGCGGGGTATGGACTATGGCTACACCTTC. This codes for CASSPIGRGMDYGYTF.

The chain couples TRBV3-1 (or the pseudogene TRBV3-2) to TRBJ2-7; D uncertain. Trimming cost V 0 bases and J 3 bases, with 9 bases left between them. The CDR3 totals 14 residues. Germline V gives CDR1 LGHDT, CDR2 YNNKEL (reference sequence). CDR3 in DNA: TGTGCCAGCAGCCAAGAAGGCAGCCTCTACGAGCAGTACTTC. Its protein is CASSQEGSLYEQYF.

This chain links TRBV7-2 with TRBJ2-3; D gene ambiguous. V was trimmed by 3 bases and J by 0 bases, leaving 4 bases between them. Germline CDR1 is SGHTA and CDR2 is FQGNSA. The CDR3 runs to 13 residues. The CDR3 sequence is CASSLFSTDTQYF. The DNA of the CDR3 is TGTGCCAGCAGCTTGTTTAGCACAGATACGCAGTATTTT.

V is TRBV7-2 and J is TRBJ2-7; a possible D gene is TRBD1 (6 bases). The germline CDR1 and CDR2 sequences are SGHTA and FQGNSA. V lost 6 bases and J lost 1, with 16 bases in between. CDR3 size: 15 residues. The CDR3 region has the DNA TGTGCCAGCAGTTCCGGACAGTTGAGTTCCTACGAGCAGTACTTC. As protein: CASSSGQLSSYEQYF.

The chain has TRBV9 and TRBJ1-3, with 7 bases identical to TRBD1. The germline V gene encodes CDR1 SGDLS and CDR2 YYNGEE. The CDR3 is made up of 16 amino acids. J lost 1 base, V lost 4 bases, and 8 bases had no gene match. The chain's CDR3 is CASSHAQQGSGNTIYF. CDR3 nucleotides: TGTGCCAGCAGCCACGCCCAACAGGGGTCTGGAAACACCATATATTTT.

The chain recombines TRBV3-1 (or the pseudogene TRBV3-2) with TRBJ2-5; TRBD2 agrees at 14 bases. This CDR3 spans 16 amino acids. Trimming cost V 2 bases and J 4 bases; bases outside gene matches: 3. Germline CDR1 and CDR2: LGHDT and YNNKEL (reference sequence). CDR3 sequence: CASSQRTSGGSETQYF. The CDR3 DNA reads TGTGCCAGCAGCCAACGGACTAGCGGGGGGTCAGAGACCCAGTACTTC.

The J gene is TRBJ1-2, the V gene TRBV7-8, with D possibly TRBD1 on 5 matching bases. Trimming took off 1 base at V and 5 bases at J, with 14 bases between the two ends. Germline loops: CDR1 SGHVS, CDR2 FQNEAQ. This CDR3 comprises 15 residues. The DNA for the CDR3 is TGTGCCAGCAGCTTAGAAGACTGGCAGGGATATGGCTACACCTTC. Amino acids: CASSLEDWQGYGYTF.

The V call is TRBV7-6, the J call TRBJ2-3; TRBD1 is a possible D gene (6 bases). Germline CDR1 and CDR2: SGHVS and FNYEAQ. CDR3 length equals 15 residues. The V and J ends lost 0 bases and 0 bases respectively, with 7 bases between them. CDR3 loop: CASSLAGASTDTQYF. In nucleotides, the CDR3 is TGTGCCAGCAGCTTAGCGGGGGCGAGCACAGATACGCAGTATTTT.

The chain carries TRBV13 and TRBJ2-3; 7 bases align to TRBD2. Germline lookup yields CDR1 PRHDT and CDR2 FYEKMQ (reference sequence). V shed 4 bases, J shed 7 bases, and the junction held 2 bases outside the gene matches. The length of the CDR3 is 12 residues. The CDR3 protein is CASSWGLNTQYF. The CDR3 nucleotides are TGTGCCAGCAGCTGGGGACTAAATACGCAGTATTTT.

The rearrangement links TRBV7-9 to TRBJ1-2; tentatively, D is TRBD1 (6 bases). Trimming pared 1 base from V and 3 bases from J, leaving 15 bases between. The CDR3 consists of 16 residues. Germline V CDR1 and CDR2: SEHNR, FQNEAQ (reference sequence). The chain's CDR3 is CASSLDEGHPYYGYTF. For the CDR3, the DNA is TGTGCCAGCAGCTTAGATGAGGGACACCCGTACTATGGCTACACCTTC.

The chain recombines TRBV2 with TRBJ1-2, with TRBD1 as a possible D gene (6 bases). Germline lookup yields CDR1 SNHLY and CDR2 FYNNEI. This CDR3 comprises 13 residues. The ends were cut back, 2 bases at V and 14 bases at J, with 18 bases in the middle. The CDR3 here is CASSENARGARTF. DNA of the CDR3: TGTGCCAGCAGTGAAAATGCGCGGGGGGCGCGAACCTTC.

The rearrangement joins TRBV19 to TRBJ2-2, with 9 nucleotides matching TRBD1. Trimming cost V 5 bases and J 7 bases; bases outside gene matches: 5. The CDR3 sequence is 14 residues long. Germline V lookup: CDR1 LNHDA, CDR2 SQIVND (reference sequence). In DNA form, the CDR3 reads TGTGCCAGTAGTGCCGGGACAGGGATCGGGGAGCTGTTTTTT. As protein: CASSAGTGIGELFF.

This chain joins TRBV6-1 and TRBJ2-1, with 10 bases lining up with TRBD1. Germline trimming cut 2 bases from V and 4 bases from J; bases unmatched to any gene: 5. Germline V gene data show CDR1 as MNHNS and CDR2 as SASEGT. The CDR3 contains 16 residues. CDR3 region: CASSEYRDRGYNEQFF. CDR3 nucleotide sequence: TGTGCCAGCAGTGAATACCGGGACAGGGGTTACAATGAGCAGTTCTTC.

This rearrangement joins TRBV5-1 to TRBJ1-1; 7 positions agree with TRBD1. This CDR3 is built from 12 residues. After removal of 9 bases from V and 5 bases from J, the junction contained 7 bases not matched to a gene. CDR1 is SGHRS and CDR2 is YFSETQ in the germline V gene. The CDR3 bases are TGCGCCATTACTACAGGGGTGACTGAAGCTTTCTTT. This gives the protein CAITTGVTEAFF. Full variable domain (missing parts from reference TRBV5-1 and TRBJ1-1): KAGVTQTPRYLIKTRGQQVTLSCSPISGHRSVSWYQQTPGQGLQFLFEYFSETQRNKGNFPGRFSGRQFSNSRSEMNVSTLELGDSALYLCAITTGVTEAFFGQGTRLTVV.

V is TRBV7-2 and J is TRBJ2-6; D call uncertain. Germline V lookup: CDR1 SGHTA, CDR2 FQGNSA. V lost 3 bases and J 0 bases, leaving 6 bases between the germline ends. The CDR3 length is 15 residues. The CDR3 is CASSFGLSGANVLTF. CDR3 sequence (DNA): TGTGCCAGCAGCTTCGGCCTCTCTGGGGCCAACGTCCTGACTTTC.